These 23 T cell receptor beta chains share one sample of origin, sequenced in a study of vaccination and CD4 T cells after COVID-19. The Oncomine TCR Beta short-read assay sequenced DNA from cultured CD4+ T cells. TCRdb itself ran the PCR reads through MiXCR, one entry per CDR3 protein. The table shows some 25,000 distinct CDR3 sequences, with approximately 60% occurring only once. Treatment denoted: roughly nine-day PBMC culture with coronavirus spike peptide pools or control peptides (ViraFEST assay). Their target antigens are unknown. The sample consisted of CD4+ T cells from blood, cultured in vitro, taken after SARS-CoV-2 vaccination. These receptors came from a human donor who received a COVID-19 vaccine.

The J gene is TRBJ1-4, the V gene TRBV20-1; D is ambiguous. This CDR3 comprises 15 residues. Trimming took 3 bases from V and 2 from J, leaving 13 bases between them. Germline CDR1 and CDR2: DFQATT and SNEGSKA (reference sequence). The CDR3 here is CSASSRSATNEKLFF. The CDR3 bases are TGCAGTGCTAGTTCACGGAGTGCGACTAATGAAAAACTGTTTTTT.

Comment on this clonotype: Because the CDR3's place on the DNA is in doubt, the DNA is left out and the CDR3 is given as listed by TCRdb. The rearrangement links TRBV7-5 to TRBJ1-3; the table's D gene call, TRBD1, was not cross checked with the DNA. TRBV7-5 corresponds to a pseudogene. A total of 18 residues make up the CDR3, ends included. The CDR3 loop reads CISVSEASTGPSGNTIYF.

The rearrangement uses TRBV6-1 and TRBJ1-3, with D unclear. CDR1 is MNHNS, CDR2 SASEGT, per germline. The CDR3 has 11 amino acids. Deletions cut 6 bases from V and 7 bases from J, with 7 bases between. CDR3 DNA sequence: TGTGCCAGCAGGCGCAGCAACACCATATATTTT. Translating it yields CASRRSNTIYF.

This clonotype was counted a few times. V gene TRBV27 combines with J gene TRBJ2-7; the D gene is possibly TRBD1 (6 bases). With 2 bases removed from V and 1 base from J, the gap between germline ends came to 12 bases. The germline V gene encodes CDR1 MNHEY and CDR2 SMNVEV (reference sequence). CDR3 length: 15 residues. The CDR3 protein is CASSLGQGISYEQYF. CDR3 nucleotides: TGTGCCAGCAGTTTAGGGCAGGGGATATCCTACGAGCAGTACTTC.

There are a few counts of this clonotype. The CDR3 DNA sequence: TGTGCCAGCAGCGGGACAGGGGTGGTCGGTTCACCCCTCCACTTT. Its translation: CASSGTGVVGSPLHF. The J gene is TRBJ1-6, the V gene TRBV9; 9 bases agree with TRBD1. Germline V gives CDR1 SGDLS, CDR2 YYNGEE. This CDR3 spans 15 amino acids. J was trimmed by 9 bases and V by 3 bases; bases with no gene match: 7. The full variable domain, completed using reference TRBV9 and TRBJ1-6, is DSGVTQTPKHLITATGQRVTLRCSPRSGDLSVYWYQQSLDQGLQFLIQYYNGEERAKGNILERFSAQQFPDLHSELNLSSLELGDSALYFCASSGTGVVGSPLHFGNGTRLTVT.

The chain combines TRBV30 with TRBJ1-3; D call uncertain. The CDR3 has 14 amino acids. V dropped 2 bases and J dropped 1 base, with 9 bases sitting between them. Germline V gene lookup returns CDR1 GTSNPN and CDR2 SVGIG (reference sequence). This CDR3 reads CAWSPGGSGNTIYF. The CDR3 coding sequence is TGTGCCTGGAGTCCGGGTGGATCTGGAAACACCATATATTTT.

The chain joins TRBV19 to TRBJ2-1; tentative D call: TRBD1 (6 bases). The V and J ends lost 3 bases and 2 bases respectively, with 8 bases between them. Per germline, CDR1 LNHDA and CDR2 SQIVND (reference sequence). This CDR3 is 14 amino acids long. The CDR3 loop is CASSIQGPYNEQFF. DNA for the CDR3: TGTGCCAGTAGTATCCAGGGGCCCTACAATGAGCAGTTCTTC.

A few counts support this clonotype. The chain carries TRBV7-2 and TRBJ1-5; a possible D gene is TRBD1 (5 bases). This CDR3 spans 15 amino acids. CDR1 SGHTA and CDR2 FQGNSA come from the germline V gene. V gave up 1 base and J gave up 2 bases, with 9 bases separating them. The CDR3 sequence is CASSLGGMGNQPQHF. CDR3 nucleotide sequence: TGTGCCAGCAGCTTAGGGGGGATGGGCAATCAGCCCCAGCATTTT.

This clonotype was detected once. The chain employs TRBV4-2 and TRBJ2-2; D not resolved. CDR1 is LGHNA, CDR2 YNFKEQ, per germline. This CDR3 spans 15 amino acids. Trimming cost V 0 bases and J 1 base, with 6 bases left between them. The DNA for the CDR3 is TGTGCCAGCAGCCAAGAGACTTTGAACACCGGGGAGCTGTTTTTT. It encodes CASSQETLNTGELFF.

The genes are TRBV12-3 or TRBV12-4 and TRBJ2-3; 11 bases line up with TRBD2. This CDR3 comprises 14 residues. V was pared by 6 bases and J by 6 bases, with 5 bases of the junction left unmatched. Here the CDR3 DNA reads TGTGCCAGCAGCTCTAGCGGGGGGTGGGATACGCAGTATTTT. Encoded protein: CASSSSGGWDTQYF.

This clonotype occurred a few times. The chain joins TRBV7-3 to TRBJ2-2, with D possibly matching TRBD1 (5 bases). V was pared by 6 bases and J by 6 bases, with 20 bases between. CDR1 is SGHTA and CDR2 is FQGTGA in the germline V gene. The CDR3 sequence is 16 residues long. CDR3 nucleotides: TGTGCCAGCAGTCCCAACCAGGCAGGGTCGTCCGGGGAGCTGTTTTTT. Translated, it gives CASSPNQAGSSGELFF.

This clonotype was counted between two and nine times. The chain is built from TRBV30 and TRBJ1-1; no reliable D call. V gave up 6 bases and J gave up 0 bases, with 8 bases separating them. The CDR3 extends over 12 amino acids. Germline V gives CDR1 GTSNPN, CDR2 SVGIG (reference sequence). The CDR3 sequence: CACRVMNTEAFF. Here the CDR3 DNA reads TGTGCCTGCCGCGTTATGAACACTGAAGCTTTCTTT.

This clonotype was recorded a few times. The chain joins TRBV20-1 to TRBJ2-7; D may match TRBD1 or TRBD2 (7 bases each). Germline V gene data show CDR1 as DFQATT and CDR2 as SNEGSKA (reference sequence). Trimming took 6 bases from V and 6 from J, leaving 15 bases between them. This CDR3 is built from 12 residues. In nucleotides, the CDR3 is TGCAGTGCCGCAGGGGGGGCGGCCGAGCAGTACTTC. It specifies CSAAGGAAEQYF.

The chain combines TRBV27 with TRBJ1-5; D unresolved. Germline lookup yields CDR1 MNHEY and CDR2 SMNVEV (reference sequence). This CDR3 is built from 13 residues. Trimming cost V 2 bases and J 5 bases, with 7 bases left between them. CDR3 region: CASSLVRDQPQHF. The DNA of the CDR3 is TGTGCCAGCAGTTTAGTACGGGATCAGCCCCAGCATTTT.

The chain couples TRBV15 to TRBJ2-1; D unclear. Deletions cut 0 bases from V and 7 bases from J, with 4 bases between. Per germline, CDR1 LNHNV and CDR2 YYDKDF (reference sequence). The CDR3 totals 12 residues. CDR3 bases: TGTGCCACCAGCAGAGATAGGAATGAGCAGTTCTTC. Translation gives CATSRDRNEQFF.

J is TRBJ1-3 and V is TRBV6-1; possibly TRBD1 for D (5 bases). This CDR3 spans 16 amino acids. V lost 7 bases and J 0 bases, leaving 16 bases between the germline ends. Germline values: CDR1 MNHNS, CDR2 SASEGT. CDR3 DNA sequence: TGTGCCAGCAATGATAAAGGGGCGATCTCTGGAAACACCATATATTTT. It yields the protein CASNDKGAISGNTIYF.

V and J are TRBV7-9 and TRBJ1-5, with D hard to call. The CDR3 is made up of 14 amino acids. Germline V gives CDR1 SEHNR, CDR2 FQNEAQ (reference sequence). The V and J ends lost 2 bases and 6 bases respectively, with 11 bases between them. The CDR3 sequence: CASSLSTGFQPQHF. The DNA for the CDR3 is TGTGCCAGCAGCTTATCGACGGGTTTTCAGCCCCAGCATTTT.

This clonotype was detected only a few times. The DNA of the CDR3 is TGTGCCAGCAGTGATCCAGGGACTAACTATGGCTACACCTTC. Amino acid sequence: CASSDPGTNYGYTF. The chain employs TRBV6-1 and TRBJ1-2; TRBD1 is a possible D gene (5 bases). The CDR3 loop spans 14 amino acids. Per germline, CDR1 MNHNS and CDR2 SASEGT. Trimming stripped 3 bases from V and 0 bases from J, with 8 bases between.

Here the CDR3 DNA reads TGTGCCAGCAGCTGGGTCCGGGACGGATCGGAGACCCAGTACTTC. This sequence encodes CASSWVRDGSETQYF. The chain employs TRBV7-2 and TRBJ2-5, with D possibly being TRBD1 or TRBD2 (5 bases each). Germline V lookup: CDR1 SGHTA, CDR2 FQGNSA. The CDR3 consists of 15 residues. V was clipped by 4 bases and J by 5 bases, with 17 bases between them. The full variable domain, with the rest looked up from reference TRBV7-2 and TRBJ2-5, is GAGVSQSPSNKVTEKGKDVELRCDPISGHTALYWYRQSLGQGLEFLIYFQGNSAPDKSGLPSDRFSAERTGGSVSTLTIQRTQQEDSAVYLCASSWVRDGSETQYFGPGTRLLVL.

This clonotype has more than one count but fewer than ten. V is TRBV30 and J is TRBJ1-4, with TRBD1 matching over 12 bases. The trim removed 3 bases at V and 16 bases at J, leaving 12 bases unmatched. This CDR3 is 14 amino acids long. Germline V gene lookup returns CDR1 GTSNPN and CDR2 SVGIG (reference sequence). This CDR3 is CAWSRGQGAGDRFF. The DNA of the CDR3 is TGTGCCTGGAGCCGGGGACAGGGGGCTGGGGATCGGTTTTTT.

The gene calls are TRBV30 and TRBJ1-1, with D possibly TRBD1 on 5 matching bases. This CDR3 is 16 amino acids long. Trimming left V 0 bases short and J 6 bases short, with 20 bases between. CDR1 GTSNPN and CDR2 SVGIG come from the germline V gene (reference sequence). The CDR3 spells CAWSVRGHGGYAEAFF. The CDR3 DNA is TGTGCCTGGAGTGTACGGGGCCATGGTGGGTACGCTGAAGCTTTCTTT.

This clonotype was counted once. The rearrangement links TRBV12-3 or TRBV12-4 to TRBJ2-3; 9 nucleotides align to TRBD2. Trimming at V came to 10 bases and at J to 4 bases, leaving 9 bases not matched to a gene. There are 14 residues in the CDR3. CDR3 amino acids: CATQTSGDSDTQYF. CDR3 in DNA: TGTGCCACCCAGACTAGCGGAGACTCAGATACGCAGTATTTT.

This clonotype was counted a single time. CDR3 nucleotides: TGTGCCACCAGCAGAGGGACTAGCGGGGGAGGTTGGAAAGAGACCCAGTACTTC. Protein sequence: CATSRGTSGGGWKETQYF. The chain has TRBV15 and TRBJ2-5; 13 bases fit TRBD2. V gave up 1 base and J gave up 3 bases; unmatched junction bases: 8. Per germline, CDR1 LNHNV and CDR2 YYDKDF (reference sequence). The CDR3 is 18 amino acids. Full variable domain (rest looked up from reference TRBV15 and TRBJ2-5): DAMVIQNPRYQVTQFGKPVTLSCSQTLNHNVMYWYQQKSSQAPKLLFHYYDKDFNNEADTPDNFQSRRPNTSFCFLDIRSPGLGDTAMYLCATSRGTSGGGWKETQYFGPGTRLLVL.